Shown below are 16 T cell receptor beta chains from a single sample sequenced in a study of Tregs in tolerant kidney transplant recipients. Related graft donors supplied nonmyeloablative bone marrow transplants, and mixed chimerism was transient. Clones were sequenced by immunoSEQ multiplex PCR, and TCRdb holds only the in-frame ones, with some missing. The table has approximately 47,000 clones, roughly 89% seen once; the top ten hold less than 20%. The source material was CD8+ T cells from blood (PBMCs), sampled 12 months after the transplant. These TCRs come from a human patient who received a combined kidney and bone marrow transplant. The graft donor may account for some of the T cells.

The CDR3 region is CASSYYSSGYEQYF. CDR3 DNA: TGTGCCAGCAGTTACTATTCTAGCGGGTACGAGCAGTACTTC. The V call is TRBV6-5, the J call TRBJ2-7; 8 bases map to TRBD2. The CDR3 loop spans 14 amino acids. The V segment lost 1 base and the J segment 4 bases; nucleotides outside the gene matches: 3. Germline CDR1 is MNHEY and CDR2 is SVGAGI.

The chain joins TRBV7-9 to TRBJ2-1; 10 positions match TRBD2. CDR3 length: 15 residues. From germline, CDR1 is SEHNR and CDR2 FQNEAQ (reference sequence). Trimming at V came to 5 bases and at J to 6 bases, leaving 7 bases not matched to a gene. The CDR3 loop is CASSLGLAVINEQFF. The CDR3, as DNA: TGTGCCAGCAGCCTTGGACTAGCGGTCATCAATGAGCAGTTCTTC.

The count of this clone is one. V usage is TRBV6-1 and J usage is TRBJ2-3, with 8 bases matching TRBD2. The germline V gene encodes CDR1 MNHNS and CDR2 SASEGT. V shed 4 bases and J 2 bases; nucleotides not matched to a gene: 8. The CDR3 has 16 residues. The CDR3 spells CASSVHSGAVTDTQYF. The DNA for the CDR3 is TGTGCCAGCAGTGTACATAGCGGGGCTGTCACAGATACGCAGTATTTT.

The chain is built from TRBV6-5 and TRBJ1-2; 7 nucleotides agree with TRBD1. Germline V gene data show CDR1 as MNHEY and CDR2 as SVGAGI. The V gene end was trimmed by 2 bases and the J gene end by 4 bases; junction bases not matched to a gene: 4. The CDR3 is 14 amino acids. The CDR3 protein is CASSYGDSSYGYTF. CDR3 nucleotides: TGTGCCAGCAGTTACGGGGACAGTTCCTATGGCTACACCTTC.

This clone has a single count. The chain has TRBV13 and TRBJ2-1; TRBD2 aligns across 13 bases. The CDR3 spans 17 residues. Looked up from germline, CDR1 is PRHDT and CDR2 is FYEKMQ (reference sequence). Trimming removed 4 bases from V and 9 bases from J; junction bases left unmatched: 12. The CDR3 protein is CASSSTLTSGGAFEQFF. The CDR3 nucleotides read TGTGCCAGCAGCTCAACCCTAACTAGCGGGGGGGCGTTTGAGCAGTTCTTC.

J is TRBJ1-4 and V is TRBV15, with D perhaps TRBD1 (5 bases). Germline lookup yields CDR1 LNHNV and CDR2 YYDKDF (reference sequence). The ends were cut back, 1 base at V and 0 bases at J, with 6 bases in the middle. The CDR3 covers 15 residues. The CDR3 sequence is CATSRGRATNEKLFF. For the CDR3, the DNA is TGTGCCACCAGCAGAGGCAGGGCAACTAATGAAAAACTGTTTTTT.

The genes are TRBV11-3 and TRBJ2-7; 7 bases agree with TRBD2. Per germline, CDR1 SGHNT and CDR2 YENEEA. Losses at the gene ends were 10 bases for V and 1 base for J; bases not matched to a gene: 7. CDR3 size: 13 residues. The CDR3 loop reads CATRGRGSYEQYF. CDR3 sequence (DNA): TGTGCCACCCGTGGGCGGGGGTCCTACGAGCAGTACTTC.

The chain recombines TRBV27 with TRBJ1-5; D may be TRBD1 (5 bases). The V end was cut by 5 bases, the J end by 5 bases, with 13 bases between. The CDR3 loop spans 14 amino acids. The germline CDR1 and CDR2 sequences are MNHEY and SMNVEV (reference sequence). For the CDR3, the DNA is TGTGCCAGCAGTGGATTAGCGGGGGATCAGCCCCAGCATTTT. Residues: CASSGLAGDQPQHF.

This clone has just one count. This sequence joins TRBV6-1 and TRBJ2-7, with 9 nucleotides matching TRBD1. Germline V lookup: CDR1 MNHNS, CDR2 SASEGT. V was pared by 2 bases and J by 3 bases, with 8 bases of the junction left unmatched. The CDR3 spans 16 residues. This chain's CDR3 is CASSEPTQGARYEQYF. The CDR3 nucleotides are TGTGCCAGCAGTGAACCTACACAGGGGGCTCGCTACGAGCAGTACTTC.

The chain combines TRBV6-4 with TRBJ2-3; TRBD2 matches at 8 bases. V lost 3 bases and J lost 6; bases outside the gene matches: 8. CDR3 length equals 15 residues. Germline V CDR1 and CDR2: MRHNA, SNTAGT. The CDR3 region is CASSESSGGGDTQYF. The CDR3 DNA follows: TGTGCCAGCAGTGAATCCAGCGGGGGCGGGGATACGCAGTATTTT.

This clone has only one observation. This chain links TRBV4-3 with TRBJ2-1; TRBD2 matches at 14 bases. The CDR3 has 16 residues. Germline loops: CDR1 LGHNA, CDR2 YSLEER. The ends lost 1 base at V and 10 bases at J; junction bases unmatched: 6. The CDR3, as DNA: TGCGCCAGCAGCCAAGGGACTAGCGGGGGGATAGACGAGCAGTTCTTC. Translation: CASSQGTSGGIDEQFF.

This chain joins TRBV5-6 and TRBJ2-1, with a tentative D call TRBD2 (6 bases). The V gene lost 3 bases and the J gene lost 5 bases, with 12 bases spanning the gap. The CDR3 totals 14 residues. From germline, CDR1 is SGHDT and CDR2 YYEEEE. In DNA, the CDR3 is TGTGCCAGCAGCTCCGTGCCGGGGGACAATGAGCAGTTCTTC. Amino acid sequence: CASSSVPGDNEQFF.

J is TRBJ1-5 and V is TRBV5-1; D not resolved. The CDR3 length is 21 residues. Trimming removed 1 base from V and 0 bases from J, with 26 bases in between. The germline V gene has CDR1 SGHRS and CDR2 YFSETQ. CDR3 in DNA: TGCGCCAGCAGCTTGAAGACCCGGCGGGGTCGCTCCGTGGGTAGCAATCAGCCCCAGCATTTT. Translating it yields CASSLKTRRGRSVGSNQPQHF.

This rearrangement joins TRBV19 to TRBJ2-1, with 9 bases that match TRBD1. Germline loops: CDR1 LNHDA, CDR2 SQIVND (reference sequence). The CDR3 contains 16 residues. After removal of 3 bases from V and 7 bases from J, the junction contained 10 bases not matched to a gene. CDR3 DNA: TGTGCCAGTAGTATCTTCCCGGGACAGGGTGTGAATGAGCAGTTCTTC. Its translation: CASSIFPGQGVNEQFF.

V gene TRBV28 combines with J gene TRBJ2-7, with TRBD2 identical over 7 bases. The CDR3 contains 15 residues. Germline trimming cut 2 bases from V and 2 bases from J; bases unmatched to any gene: 6. Per the germline V gene, CDR1 is MDHEN and CDR2 is SYDVKM. CDR3 nucleotides: TGTGCCAGCAGTTTAATCTCTAGCGGACCCTACGAGCAGTACTTC. This translates into CASSLISSGPYEQYF.

The chain links TRBV27 to TRBJ2-7; the match to TRBD2 covers 15 bases. The V and J ends lost 4 bases and 5 bases, in that order; junction bases with no gene match: 3. The germline gives CDR1 MNHEY, CDR2 SMNVEV (reference sequence). The CDR3 contains 15 residues. The CDR3 DNA sequence: TGTGCCAGCAGTTGGACTAGCGGGAGGGCCCACGAGCAGTACTTC. Amino acid sequence: CASSWTSGRAHEQYF.